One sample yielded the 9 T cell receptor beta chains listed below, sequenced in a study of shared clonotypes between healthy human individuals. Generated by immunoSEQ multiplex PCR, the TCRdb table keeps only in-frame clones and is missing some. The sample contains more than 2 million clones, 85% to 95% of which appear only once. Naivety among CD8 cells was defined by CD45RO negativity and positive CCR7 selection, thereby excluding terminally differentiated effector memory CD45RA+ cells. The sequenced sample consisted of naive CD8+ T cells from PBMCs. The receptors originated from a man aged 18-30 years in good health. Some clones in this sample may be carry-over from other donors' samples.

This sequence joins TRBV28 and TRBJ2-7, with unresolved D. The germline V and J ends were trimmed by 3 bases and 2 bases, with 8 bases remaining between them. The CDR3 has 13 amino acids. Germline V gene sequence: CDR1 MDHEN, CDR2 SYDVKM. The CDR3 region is CASSLSEAYEQYF. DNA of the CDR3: TGTGCCAGCAGTTTGTCGGAAGCCTACGAGCAGTACTTC.

Here the CDR3 reads CASRGLDNEQFF. The CDR3 DNA follows: TGTGCCAGCAGGGGACTAGACAATGAGCAGTTCTTC. The genes are TRBV7-9 and TRBJ2-1; 8 nucleotides align to TRBD2. This CDR3 contains 12 residues. Germline-derived CDR1 and CDR2 are SEHNR and FQNEAQ (reference sequence). V shed 6 bases, J shed 5 bases, and the junction held 0 bases outside the gene matches.

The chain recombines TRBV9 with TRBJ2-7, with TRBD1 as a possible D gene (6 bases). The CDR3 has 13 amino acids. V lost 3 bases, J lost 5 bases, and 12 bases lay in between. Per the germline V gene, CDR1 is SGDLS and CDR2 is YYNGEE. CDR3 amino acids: CASSASQGNEQYF. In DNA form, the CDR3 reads TGTGCCAGCAGCGCAAGCCAGGGGAACGAGCAGTACTTC.

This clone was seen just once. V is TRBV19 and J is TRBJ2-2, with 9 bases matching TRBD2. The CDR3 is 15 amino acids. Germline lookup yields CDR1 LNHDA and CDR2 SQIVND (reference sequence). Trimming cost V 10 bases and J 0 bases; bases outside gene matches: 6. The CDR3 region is CAIGSGRTNTGELFF. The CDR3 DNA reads TGTGCCATTGGGAGCGGGAGGACGAACACCGGGGAGCTGTTTTTT.

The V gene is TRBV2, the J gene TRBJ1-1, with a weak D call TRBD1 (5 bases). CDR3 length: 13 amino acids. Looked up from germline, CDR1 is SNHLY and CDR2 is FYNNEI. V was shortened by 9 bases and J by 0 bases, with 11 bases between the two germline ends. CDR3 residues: CARQGDLNTEAFF. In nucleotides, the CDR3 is TGTGCCAGGCAGGGAGACTTGAACACTGAAGCTTTCTTT.

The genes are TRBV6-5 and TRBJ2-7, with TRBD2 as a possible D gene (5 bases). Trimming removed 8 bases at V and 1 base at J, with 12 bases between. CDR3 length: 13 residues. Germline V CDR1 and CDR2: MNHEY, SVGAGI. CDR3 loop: CASGASRSYEQYF. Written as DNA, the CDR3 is TGTGCCAGCGGTGCTAGCAGATCCTACGAGCAGTACTTC.

In nucleotides, the CDR3 is TGTGCCAGTTGGGGGGACAGTAAACTGAACGAGCAGTACTTC. Its protein product is CASWGDSKLNEQYF. V usage is TRBV6-1 and J usage is TRBJ2-7; D perhaps matches TRBD1 (7 bases). The ends were cut back, 9 bases at V and 5 bases at J, with 20 bases in the middle. The length of the CDR3 is 14 residues. Germline V lookup: CDR1 MNHNS, CDR2 SASEGT.

As DNA, the CDR3 is TGTGCCAGCCGATTGGACGGGACCTACGAGCAGTACTTC. It encodes CASRLDGTYEQYF. The chain couples TRBV27 to TRBJ2-7; possible D gene TRBD2, 5 bases. Germline assignment: CDR1 MNHEY and CDR2 SMNVEV (reference sequence). V lost 8 bases and J lost 2, with 13 bases in between. This CDR3 contains 13 residues.

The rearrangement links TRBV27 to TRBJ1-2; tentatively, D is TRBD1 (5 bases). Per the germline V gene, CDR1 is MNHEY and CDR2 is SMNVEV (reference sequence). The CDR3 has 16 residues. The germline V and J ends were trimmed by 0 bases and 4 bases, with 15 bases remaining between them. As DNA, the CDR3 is TGTGCCAGCAGTTTATCGGGGAGGGGTAGTCGCTATGGCTACACCTTC. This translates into CASSLSGRGSRYGYTF.